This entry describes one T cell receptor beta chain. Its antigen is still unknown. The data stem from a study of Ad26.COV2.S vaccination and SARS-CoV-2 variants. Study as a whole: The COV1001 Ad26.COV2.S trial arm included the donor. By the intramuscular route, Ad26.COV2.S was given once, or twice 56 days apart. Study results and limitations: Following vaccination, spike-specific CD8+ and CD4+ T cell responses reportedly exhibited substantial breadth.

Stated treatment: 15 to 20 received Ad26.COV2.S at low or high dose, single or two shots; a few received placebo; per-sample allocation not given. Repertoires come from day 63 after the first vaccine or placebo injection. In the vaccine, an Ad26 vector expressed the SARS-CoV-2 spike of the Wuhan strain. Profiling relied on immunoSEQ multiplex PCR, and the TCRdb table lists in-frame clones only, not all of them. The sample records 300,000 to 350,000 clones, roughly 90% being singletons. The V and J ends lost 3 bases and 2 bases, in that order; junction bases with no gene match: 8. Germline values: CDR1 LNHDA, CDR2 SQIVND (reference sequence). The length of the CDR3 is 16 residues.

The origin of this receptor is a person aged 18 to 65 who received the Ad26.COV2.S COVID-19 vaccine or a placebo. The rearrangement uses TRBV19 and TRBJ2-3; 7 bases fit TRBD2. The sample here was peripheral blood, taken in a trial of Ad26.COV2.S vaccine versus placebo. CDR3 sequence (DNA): TGTGCCAGTAGTATTTGGGCTAGCGGACACACAGATACGCAGTATTTT. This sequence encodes CASSIWASGHTDTQYF.